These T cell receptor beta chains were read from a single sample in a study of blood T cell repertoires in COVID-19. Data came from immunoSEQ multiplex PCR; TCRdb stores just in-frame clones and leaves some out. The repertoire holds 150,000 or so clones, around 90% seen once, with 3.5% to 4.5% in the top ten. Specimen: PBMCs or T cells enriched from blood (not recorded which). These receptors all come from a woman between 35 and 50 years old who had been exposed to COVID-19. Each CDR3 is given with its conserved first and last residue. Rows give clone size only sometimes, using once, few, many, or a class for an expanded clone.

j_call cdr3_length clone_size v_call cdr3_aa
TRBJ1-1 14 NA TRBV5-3 CARIPPQGADEAFF
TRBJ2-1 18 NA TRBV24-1 CATSVEGEPGLALNEQFF
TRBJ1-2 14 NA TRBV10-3 CAISESRQGYGYTF
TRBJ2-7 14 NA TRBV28 CASRTGTATYEQYF
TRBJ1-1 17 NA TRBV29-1 CSVGEAGRVTPNTEAFF
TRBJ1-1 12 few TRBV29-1 CSVTDSYTEAFF
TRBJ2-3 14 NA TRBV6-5 CASRDPGLADTQYF
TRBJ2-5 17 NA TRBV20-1 CSASDQSVSGRRVTQYF
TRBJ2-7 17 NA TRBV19 CASTLGGTSEKTYEQYF
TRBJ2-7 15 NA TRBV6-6 CASRQLAGVSYEQYF
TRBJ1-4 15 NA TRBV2 CASGRGTATNEKLFF
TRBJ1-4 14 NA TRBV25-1 CASSVGQGTEKLFF
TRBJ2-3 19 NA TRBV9 CASSVGVLAGGTSTDTQYF
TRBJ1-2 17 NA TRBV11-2 CASSSTRDRGRKDGYTF
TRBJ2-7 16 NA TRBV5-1 CASSLDDWQGSDEQYF
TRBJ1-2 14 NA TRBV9 CASSEKQGAYGYTF
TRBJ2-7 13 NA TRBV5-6 CASSLAGSYEQYF
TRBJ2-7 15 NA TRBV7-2 CASSFSAGAENEQYF
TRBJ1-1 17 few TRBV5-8 CASSWDWGTQMNTEAFF
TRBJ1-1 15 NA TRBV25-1 CASSEPGQEKYEAFF
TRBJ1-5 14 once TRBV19 CASGILDRNQPQHF
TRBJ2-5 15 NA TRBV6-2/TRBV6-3 CASSSGLASFETQYF
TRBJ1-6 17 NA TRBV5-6 CASSLPQGALKNSPLHF
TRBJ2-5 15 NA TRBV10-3 CAISELQGPTETQYF
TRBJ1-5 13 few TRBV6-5 CASSSTAYQPQHF
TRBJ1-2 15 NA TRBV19 CASRPGQGSNYGYTF
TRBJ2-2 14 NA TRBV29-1 CSVVRGANTGELFF
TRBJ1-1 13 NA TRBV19 CASSPGVSTEAFF
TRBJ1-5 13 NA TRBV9 CASSETGVQPQHF
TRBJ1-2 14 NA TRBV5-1 CASSLGTGTYGYTF
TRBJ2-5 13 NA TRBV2 CASVRDIQETQYF